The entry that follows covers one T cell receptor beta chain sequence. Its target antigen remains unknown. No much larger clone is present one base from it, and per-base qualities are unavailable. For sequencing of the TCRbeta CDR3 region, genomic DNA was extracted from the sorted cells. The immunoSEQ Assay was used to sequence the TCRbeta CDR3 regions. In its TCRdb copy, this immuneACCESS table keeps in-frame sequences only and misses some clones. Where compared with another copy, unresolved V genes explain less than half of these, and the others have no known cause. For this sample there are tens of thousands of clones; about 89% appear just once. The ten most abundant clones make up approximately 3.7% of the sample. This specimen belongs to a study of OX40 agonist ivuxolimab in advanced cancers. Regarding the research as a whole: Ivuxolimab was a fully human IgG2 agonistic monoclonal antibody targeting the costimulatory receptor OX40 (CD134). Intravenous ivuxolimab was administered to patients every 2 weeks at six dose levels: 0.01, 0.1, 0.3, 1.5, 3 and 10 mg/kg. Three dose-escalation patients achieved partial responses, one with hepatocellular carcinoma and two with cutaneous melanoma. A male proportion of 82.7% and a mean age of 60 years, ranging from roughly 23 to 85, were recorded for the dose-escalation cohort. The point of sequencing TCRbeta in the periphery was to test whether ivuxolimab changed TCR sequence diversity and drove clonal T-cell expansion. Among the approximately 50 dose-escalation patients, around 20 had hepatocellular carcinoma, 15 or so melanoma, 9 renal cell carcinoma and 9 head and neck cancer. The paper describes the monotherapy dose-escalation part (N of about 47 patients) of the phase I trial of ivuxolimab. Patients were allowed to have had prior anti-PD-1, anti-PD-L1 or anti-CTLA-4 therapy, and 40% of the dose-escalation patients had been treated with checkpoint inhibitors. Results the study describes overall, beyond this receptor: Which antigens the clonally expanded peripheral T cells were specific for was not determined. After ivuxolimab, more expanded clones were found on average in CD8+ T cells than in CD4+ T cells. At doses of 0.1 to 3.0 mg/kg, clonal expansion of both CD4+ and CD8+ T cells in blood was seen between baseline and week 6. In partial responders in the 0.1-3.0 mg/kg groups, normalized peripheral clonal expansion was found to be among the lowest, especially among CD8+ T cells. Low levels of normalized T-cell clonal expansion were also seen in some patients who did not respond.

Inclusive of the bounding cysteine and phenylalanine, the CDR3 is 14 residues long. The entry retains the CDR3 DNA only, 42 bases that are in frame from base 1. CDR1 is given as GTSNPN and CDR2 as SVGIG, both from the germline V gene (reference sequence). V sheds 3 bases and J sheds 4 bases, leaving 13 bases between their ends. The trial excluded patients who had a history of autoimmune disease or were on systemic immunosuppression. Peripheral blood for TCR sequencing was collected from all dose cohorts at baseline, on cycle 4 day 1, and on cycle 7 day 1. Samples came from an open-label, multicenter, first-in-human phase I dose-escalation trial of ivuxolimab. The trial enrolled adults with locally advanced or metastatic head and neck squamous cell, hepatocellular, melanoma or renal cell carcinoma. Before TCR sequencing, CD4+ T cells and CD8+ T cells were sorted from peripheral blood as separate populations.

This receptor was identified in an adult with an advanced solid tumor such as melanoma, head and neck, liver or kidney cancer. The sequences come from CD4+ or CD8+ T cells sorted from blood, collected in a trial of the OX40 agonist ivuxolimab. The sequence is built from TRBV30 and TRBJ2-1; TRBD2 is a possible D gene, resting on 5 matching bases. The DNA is TGTGCCTGGAGAAAAAGCGGAAATTACAATGAGCAGTTCTTC. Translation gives CAWRKSGNYNEQFF.